This TCR beta chain derives from a study of blood T cell repertoires in COVID-19. Clones were read by immunoSEQ multiplex PCR, and TCRdb kept only the in-frame ones, dropping some. In the table there are 60,000 to 75,000 clones, around 80% of which are singletons. The CDR3 runs 15 residues. Germline CDR1 SGHRS, CDR2 YFSETQ. V shed 1 base and J 3 bases; nucleotides not matched to a gene: 1. The TCR comes from a man in his fifties or sixties with active or convalescent COVID-19. The sample comprised peripheral blood. The rearrangement uses TRBV5-1 and TRBJ2-2; TRBD1 agrees at 9 bases. In DNA form, the CDR3 reads TGCGCCAGCAGCTTGAGACAGGGGGACACCGGGGAGCTGTTTTTT. Amino acids: CASSLRQGDTGELFF.